These 9 T cell receptor beta chains share one sample of origin, sequenced in a study of blood T cells in healthy people across ages (dated by TCRdb to 2014 to 2015). Receptor amplification or capture employed 5' RACE. The listed sequencing device is Illumina HiSeq 2500. A second PCR of roughly 6 to 12 cycles was performed with a sample-barcoded 5' primer and a J-beta primer mix. TCRdb reanalyzed the raw reads on its own, using fastp at Q25 for trimming and MiXCR for clone calling, and kept in-frame beta chains. Rows are combined by CDR3 protein, so each entry shows the most common genes and DNA. The sample contains just over 1 million distinct CDR3 sequences, 45% of them found a single time. The ten largest clonotypes hold approximately 17% of the sample. The sequenced sample was blood. These receptor sequences come from an older woman in good health.

This chain uses TRBV7-2 with TRBJ2-5; no definite D call. CDR3 length equals 15 residues. V gave up 3 bases and J gave up 11 bases, with 22 bases separating them. Per germline, CDR1 SGHTA and CDR2 FQGNSA. For the CDR3, the DNA is TGTGCCAGCAGCTTTTTTTCCCGGACCTACAATGAGCAGTACTTC. This encodes CASSFFSRTYNEQYF.

The V gene is TRBV7-2, the J gene TRBJ1-4; perhaps TRBD1 as D (5 bases). CDR3 length equals 15 residues. With 2 bases removed from V and 5 bases from J, the gap between germline ends came to 12 bases. Germline V gives CDR1 SGHTA, CDR2 FQGNSA. DNA for the CDR3: TGTGCCAGCAGCTTACAAATGACAGTAAATGAAAAACTGTTTTTT. Its translation is CASSLQMTVNEKLFF.

The genes are TRBV27 and TRBJ2-7; 9 bases fit TRBD2. CDR1 is MNHEY and CDR2 is SMNVEV in the germline V gene (reference sequence). The CDR3 runs to 16 residues. Trimming removed 2 bases from V and 0 bases from J; junction bases left unmatched: 5. CDR3 DNA: TGTGCCAGCAGTTTAGATAGCGGGAGAGCCTCCTACGAGCAGTACTTC. This gives the protein CASSLDSGRASYEQYF.

This clonotype was counted at least ten times. The CDR3 nucleotides are TGCAGCGTTGAGGGCCACAGAAACAATGAGCAGTTCTTC. It specifies CSVEGHRNNEQFF. The chain is built from TRBV29-1 and TRBJ2-1; D not certain. There are 13 residues in the CDR3. V dropped 3 bases and J dropped 5 bases, with 11 bases sitting between them. CDR1 is SQVTM and CDR2 is ANQGSEA in the germline V gene.

The genes are TRBV12-3 or TRBV12-4 and TRBJ2-7, with 7 bases matching TRBD2. With V trimmed by 5 bases and J by 3 bases, 7 bases remained unmatched. The CDR3 contains 14 residues. The CDR3 is CASSDLADHYEQYF. CDR3 coding DNA: TGTGCCAGCAGTGATCTAGCGGACCACTACGAGCAGTACTTC.

This clonotype showed up just a few times. The chain recombines TRBV5-1 with TRBJ1-4; D perhaps matches TRBD1 (6 bases). The CDR3 consists of 15 residues. Germline CDR1 is SGHRS and CDR2 is YFSETQ. V lost 4 bases and J 5 bases, leaving 15 bases between the germline ends. Written as DNA, the CDR3 is TGCGCCAGCAGCGCCCCGGGACACACGAATGAAAAACTGTTTTTT. Its protein product is CASSAPGHTNEKLFF.

The J gene is TRBJ2-3, the V gene TRBV6-1, with D perhaps TRBD2 (5 bases). The germline V gene has CDR1 MNHNS and CDR2 SASEGT. This CDR3 has 16 amino acids. V lost 6 bases to trimming and J lost 2 bases, with 18 bases between them. In nucleotides, the CDR3 is TGTGCCAGCAGGGCGTGGCTAGCTGAAGACACAGATACGCAGTATTTT. It yields the protein CASRAWLAEDTDTQYF.

In this sample, this clonotype turned up a few times. The chain couples TRBV2 to TRBJ1-4, with unresolved D. Trimming removed 4 bases at V and 3 bases at J, with 15 bases between. This CDR3 has 16 residues. From germline, CDR1 is SNHLY and CDR2 FYNNEI. DNA for the CDR3: TGTGCCAGCAGTGGACCTAAAGGTTCATCTAATGAAAAACTGTTTTTT. This gives the protein CASSGPKGSSNEKLFF.

Notes on this clonotype: Because it lacks the conserved phenylalanine or tryptophan at the end, this CDR3 is likely a read error. The chain recombines TRBV6-2 or TRBV6-3 with TRBJ2-1, with D tentatively TRBD1 (6 bases). Germline V gene data show CDR1 as MNHEY and CDR2 as SVGEGT. Trimming left V 5 bases short and J 10 bases short, with 21 bases between. The CDR3 extends over 15 amino acids. In DNA, the CDR3 is TGTGCCAGCAGTCCCCACATCCAGGGGCGCCTCGAGCAGTTCTTA. This encodes CASSPHIQGRLEQFL.